This T cell receptor beta chain was observed in a study of T cell responses to AZD1222 COVID-19 vaccine. Sequencing was performed with immunoSEQ multiplex PCR; in TCRdb, only in-frame clones are kept and a portion is missing. Of 95,000 to 150,000 clones listed, just under 90% were seen once; the top ten hold about 4.1%. Germline V gene data show CDR1 as MNHEY and CDR2 as SMNVEV (reference sequence). V lost 2 bases and J lost 0; bases outside the gene matches: 10. The CDR3 length is 18 residues. This chain connects TRBV27 to TRBJ2-1; 7 nucleotides line up with TRBD1. Specimen: peripheral blood, collected on day 0 of AZD1222 vaccination. This clonotype was sampled from an adult in good health. The CDR3 DNA sequence: TGTGCCAGCAGTTTAGGAGGACAGGCAAACTTCTCCTACAATGAGCAGTTCTTC. It is translated as CASSLGGQANFSYNEQFF.